The 10 T cell receptor beta chains reported below all come from one sample, sequenced in a study of blood T cell repertoires in COVID-19. Sequenced by immunoSEQ multiplex PCR; TCRdb stores in-frame clones only, minus some. This sample yields 400,000 or so clones, of which 80% to 95% are seen a single time; about 0.6% belongs to the top ten. The sample was PBMCs or T cells enriched from blood (not recorded which). Every receptor here comes from a young man who had recovered from COVID-19.

The V gene is TRBV2, the J gene TRBJ2-3; 7 bases fit TRBD2. Germline CDR1 is SNHLY and CDR2 is FYNNEI. With 6 bases clipped from V and 7 bases from J, the junction kept 10 bases outside the gene matches. The CDR3 spans 14 residues. In DNA, the CDR3 is TGTGCCAGCAGGGGGGAGGGAGTGATGAATACGCAGTATTTT. Translating gives CASRGEGVMNTQYF.

The CDR3 nucleotides read TGCAGCGTTGGGACAGGGGCGGCCTATGGCTACACCTTC. Encoded protein: CSVGTGAAYGYTF. The V call is TRBV29-1, the J call TRBJ1-2; TRBD1 matches 9 bases. This CDR3 region has 13 residues. V lost 4 bases to trimming and J lost 4 bases; unmatched junction nucleotides: 4. Germline CDR1 SQVTM, CDR2 ANQGSEA.

The gene calls are TRBV5-1 and TRBJ2-3, with no clear D. This CDR3 is built from 14 residues. Trimming shortened V by 1 base and J by 2 bases, and 8 bases separated the two germline ends. The germline CDR1 and CDR2 sequences are SGHRS and YFSETQ. The CDR3 region has the DNA TGCGCCAGCAGCTTGTTCCGCTACACAGATACGCAGTATTTT. Protein product: CASSLFRYTDTQYF.

This clone was seen a few times. The chain recombines TRBV5-4 with TRBJ1-3; no clear D gene. V dropped 4 bases and J dropped 2 bases, with 13 bases sitting between them. Germline V gene data show CDR1 as SGHNT and CDR2 as YYREEE (reference sequence). This CDR3 has 15 residues. The CDR3 DNA reads TGTGCCAGCAGCCCTAAATTCGGTCCTGGAAACACCATATATTTT. Its translation is CASSPKFGPGNTIYF.

The chain recombines TRBV9 with TRBJ1-2, with 8 positions matching TRBD1. Per germline, CDR1 SGDLS and CDR2 YYNGEE. This CDR3 is 13 amino acids long. V shed 4 bases, J shed 8 bases, and the junction held 7 bases outside the gene matches. The CDR3 protein is CASSTQTGDGYTF. The DNA for the CDR3 is TGTGCCAGCAGCACACAGACAGGGGACGGCTACACCTTC.

J is TRBJ1-6 and V is TRBV4-1, with 10 bases that match TRBD1. J gave up 5 bases and V 7 bases, and 2 bases lay outside the gene matches. Looked up from germline, CDR1 is MGHRA and CDR2 is YSYEKL. The CDR3 runs 14 residues. The CDR3 coding sequence is TGCGCCAGCAAAGGGACAGGGGATAATTCACCCCTCCACTTT. This codes for CASKGTGDNSPLHF.

For the CDR3, the DNA is TGTGCCAGCAAAAGGCACAGAGACTACGCGAACACCGGGGAGCTGTTTTTT. It translates to CASKRHRDYANTGELFF. V is TRBV2 and J is TRBJ2-2, with D possibly being TRBD2 (5 bases). The V end lost 7 bases, the J end lost 0 bases, and 18 bases lay between the germline ends. This CDR3 is built from 17 residues. CDR1 SNHLY and CDR2 FYNNEI come from the germline V gene.

J is TRBJ1-5 and V is TRBV7-8; 7 bases are shared with TRBD1. Trimming took 5 bases from V and 5 from J; bases not matched to a gene: 12. The germline gives CDR1 SGHVS, CDR2 FQNEAQ. This CDR3 is 16 amino acids long. The CDR3 here is CASSADLRDRYQPQHF. CDR3 DNA: TGTGCCAGCAGCGCAGACCTCCGGGACAGATATCAGCCCCAGCATTTT.

The chain has TRBV19 and TRBJ1-1, with D perhaps TRBD1 (6 bases). Looked up from germline, CDR1 is LNHDA and CDR2 is SQIVND (reference sequence). The CDR3 sequence is 15 residues long. Trimming left V 3 bases short and J 4 bases short, with 15 bases between. In nucleotides, the CDR3 is TGTGCCAGTAGTATGGCGGGGGGGCGGATCACTGAAGCTTTCTTT. Its translation: CASSMAGGRITEAFF.

The rearrangement links TRBV5-4 to TRBJ1-2; TRBD1 agrees at 7 bases. The CDR3 length is 13 residues. Germline values: CDR1 SGHNT, CDR2 YYREEE (reference sequence). V lost 4 bases to trimming and J lost 6 bases; unmatched junction nucleotides: 6. The CDR3 loop is CASSAGTEDGYTF. For the CDR3, the DNA is TGTGCCAGCAGCGCGGGGACAGAGGATGGCTACACCTTC.